This T cell receptor beta chain comes out of a study of T cell changes during pregnancy in multiple sclerosis. CDR1 LNHNV and CDR2 YYDKDF come from the germline V gene (reference sequence). There are 18 residues in the CDR3. V was clipped by 3 bases and J by 3 bases, with 21 bases between them. The repertoire was sequenced with immunoSEQ multiplex PCR; TCRdb's copy has only in-frame clones and lacks some. The data contain tens of thousands of clones, 75% to 95% of them singletons. This receptor was identified in a female donor with multiple sclerosis, enrolled in a pregnancy study. Here the sequenced sample was CD4+ T cells from peripheral blood mononuclear cells, taken before pregnancy. J is TRBJ2-1 and V is TRBV15, with a weak D call TRBD2 (6 bases). CDR3 DNA sequence: TGTGCCACCAGCAGTACCTTTAGGTTAGCGGTTCTCTACAATGAGCAGTTCTTC. This encodes CATSSTFRLAVLYNEQFF.